This TCR beta chain was profiled in a study of cytotoxic CD8 clonotypes in ibrutinib-treated CLL. Across the whole study: Sequenced samples delivered averages of around 250,000 productive templates and 80,000 to 100,000 productive rearrangements.

Sequenced by immunoSEQ multiplex PCR; TCRdb stores in-frame clones only, minus some. The table records 250,000 to 350,000 clones, around 69% of them present only once. The V segment lost 5 bases and the J segment 1 base; nucleotides outside the gene matches: 4. The CDR3 extends over 14 amino acids. Germline assignment: CDR1 SGHTA and CDR2 FQGNSA. The genes are TRBV7-2 and TRBJ2-7; 8 nucleotides align to TRBD1. Sample: PBMCs, taken at disease progression, from a patient treated with ibrutinib. The receptor was derived from a human donor with chronic lymphocytic leukemia. CDR3 in amino acids: CASSRTGTSYEQYF. CDR3 sequence (DNA): TGTGCCAGCAGCCGGACAGGGACGTCCTACGAGCAGTACTTC.